This TCR beta chain was retrieved from a study of identical twins. All donors comprised healthy Caucasians. TCRdb processed the 5' RACE reads anew with MiXCR; each CDR3 protein has one entry. The table records approximately 620,000 distinct CDR3 sequences, over 8.5% of them present only once. In addition, the sample was reused for a study of yellow fever vaccine responses in identical twins. That work contributes: Convergence reportedly seemed to mark part of the twins' vaccine T cell response, with personalization marking the rest.

The sequenced sample consisted of PBMCs. This clonotype was sampled from a woman under 30 in good health.

The CDR3 nucleotides read TGTGCCATTACCCCCGAGAGCTCCTACGAGCAGTACTTC. Its translation is CAITPESSYEQYF. J is TRBJ2-7 and V is TRBV28; no definite D call. V dropped 10 bases and J dropped 0 bases, with 13 bases sitting between them. CDR3 size: 13 residues. Germline CDR1 MDHEN, CDR2 SYDVKM.